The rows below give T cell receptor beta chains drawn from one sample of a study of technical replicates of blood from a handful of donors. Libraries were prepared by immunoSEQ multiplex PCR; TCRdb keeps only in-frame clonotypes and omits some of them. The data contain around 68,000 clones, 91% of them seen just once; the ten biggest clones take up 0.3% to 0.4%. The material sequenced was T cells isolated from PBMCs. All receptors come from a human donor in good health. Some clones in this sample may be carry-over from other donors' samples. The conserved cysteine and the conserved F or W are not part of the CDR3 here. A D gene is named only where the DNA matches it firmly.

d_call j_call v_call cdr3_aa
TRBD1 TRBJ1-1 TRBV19 AVQGAGEAF
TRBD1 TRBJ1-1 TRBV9 ASNPGGQGRAF
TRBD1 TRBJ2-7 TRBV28 ASSEDRGLVLARGECEQY
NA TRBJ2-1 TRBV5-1 ASSLLKEGAEQF
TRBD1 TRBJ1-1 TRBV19 ASTNNRGQVEAF
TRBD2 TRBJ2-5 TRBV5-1 ASSTGLAQETQY
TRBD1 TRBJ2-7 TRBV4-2 ASSQARDSIYEQY
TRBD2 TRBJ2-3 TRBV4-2 ASSQPGLAGGQGDTQY
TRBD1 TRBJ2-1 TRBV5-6 ASSPGQGSSYNEQF
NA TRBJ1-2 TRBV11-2 ASRSFGSYGYT
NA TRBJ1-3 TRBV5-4 ASSLASGGARNTIY
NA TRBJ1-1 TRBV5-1 ASSLAVNTEAF
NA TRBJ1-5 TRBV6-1 ASSLTGFNQPQH
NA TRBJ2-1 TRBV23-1 ASSQSGEIYNEQF
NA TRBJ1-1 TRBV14 ASSQLNTALNTEAF
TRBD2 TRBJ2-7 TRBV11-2 ASSLGPGLAPRSYEQY
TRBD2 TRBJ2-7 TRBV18 ASSPGLSGGEQY
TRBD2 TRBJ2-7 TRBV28 ASVRTSGSYEQY
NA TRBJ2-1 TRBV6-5 AVSRGNEQF
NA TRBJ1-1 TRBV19 ASSIRETEAF
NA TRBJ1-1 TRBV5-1 ASSEGGTEAF
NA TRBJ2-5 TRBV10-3 AISEVPLSETQY
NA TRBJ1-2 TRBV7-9 ASSSLSRDYGYT
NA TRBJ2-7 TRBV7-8 ASSLRDLGSNEQY
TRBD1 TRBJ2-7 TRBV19 ASRVGTAAAYEQY
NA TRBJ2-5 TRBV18 ASSLSGELQETQY
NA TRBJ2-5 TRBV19 ASSISQLETQY
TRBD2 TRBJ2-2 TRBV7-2 ASSLGGMGTGELF
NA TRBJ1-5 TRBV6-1 ASSDLAGTLFYSNQPQH
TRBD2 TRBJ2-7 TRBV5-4 ASSSPLAGGGAYEQY
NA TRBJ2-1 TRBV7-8 ASSTPAGRYNEQF
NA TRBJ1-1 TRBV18 ASSPQGFDTEAF
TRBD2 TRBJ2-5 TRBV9 ASSDRAGEVRETQY